The 27 T cell receptor beta chains reported below all come from one sample, sequenced in a study of shared clonotypes between healthy human individuals. The table came from immunoSEQ multiplex PCR; TCRdb's copy has only in-frame clones and leaves some out. The table lists some 1.5 million clones, over 95% of them singletons. Sequencing was carried out using naive CD4+ T cells sorted from blood. The subset denotes: CD45RA+ positively selected. Receptors were obtained from a young man in good health.

This clone was recorded only once. This chain joins TRBV14 and TRBJ2-7; 9 bases are shared with TRBD1. In germline, CDR1 is SGHDN, CDR2 FVKESK. V shed 4 bases and J 5 bases; nucleotides not matched to a gene: 12. The CDR3 covers 16 residues. CDR3 in DNA: TGTGCCAGCAGCCTACCCCCCGGACAGGGGTCGAACGAGCAGTACTTC. It is translated as CASSLPPGQGSNEQYF. Full variable domain (outside the CDR3, taken from reference TRBV14 and TRBJ2-7): EAGVTQFPSHSVIEKGQTVTLRCDPISGHDNLYWYRRVMGKEIKFLLHFVKESKQDESGMPNNRFLAERTGGTYSTLKVQPAELEDSGVYFCASSLPPGQGSNEQYFGPGTRLTVT.

This sequence joins TRBV5-4 and TRBJ2-7; possibly TRBD1 or TRBD2 for D (5 bases each). Germline assignment: CDR1 SGHNT and CDR2 YYREEE (reference sequence). The length of the CDR3 is 14 residues. V was pared by 4 bases and J by 2 bases, with 13 bases between. The CDR3 nucleotides read TGTGCCAGCAGCACGAGGCCGGGGCCCTACGAGCAGTACTTC. Protein product: CASSTRPGPYEQYF.

This clone was recorded only once. The chain carries TRBV6-5 and TRBJ2-6, with D unclear. V dropped 3 bases and J dropped 2 bases, with 8 bases sitting between them. The germline gives CDR1 MNHEY, CDR2 SVGAGI. This CDR3 contains 15 residues. The CDR3 DNA reads TGTGCCAGCAGTTATTCCCCCCCTGGGGCCAACGTCCTGACTTTC. Its protein is CASSYSPPGANVLTF.

The chain has TRBV5-1 and TRBJ2-3, with a tentative D call TRBD2 (6 bases). V was trimmed by 1 base and J by 6 bases, leaving 15 bases between them. The length of the CDR3 is 15 residues. Germline CDR1 is SGHRS and CDR2 is YFSETQ. The CDR3 sequence is CASSLISGSSDTQYF. DNA of the CDR3: TGCGCCAGCAGCTTGATTAGCGGTTCATCGGATACGCAGTATTTT.

The J gene is TRBJ2-1, the V gene TRBV11-2; D unresolved. The CDR3 is 16 residues long. The germline CDR1 and CDR2 sequences are SGHAT and FQNNGV. The V end was cut by 5 bases, the J end by 0 bases, with 14 bases between. The CDR3 sequence is CASSPTVGLSYNEQFF. In DNA, the CDR3 is TGTGCCAGCAGCCCGACGGTAGGCCTCTCCTACAATGAGCAGTTCTTC.

V gene TRBV5-1 combines with J gene TRBJ2-1, with 9 bases that match TRBD1. The CDR3 loop spans 18 amino acids. CDR1 and CDR2 (germline): SGHRS, YFSETQ. V lost 4 bases to trimming and J lost 2 bases; unmatched junction nucleotides: 13. The CDR3 sequence: CASSPHALGQGTYNEQFF. In DNA, the CDR3 is TGCGCCAGCAGCCCCCACGCATTAGGACAGGGGACCTACAATGAGCAGTTCTTC. The variable domain in full, completed from reference TRBV5-1 and TRBJ2-1, reads KAGVTQTPRYLIKTRGQQVTLSCSPISGHRSVSWYQQTPGQGLQFLFEYFSETQRNKGNFPGRFSGRQFSNSRSEMNVSTLELGDSALYLCASSPHALGQGTYNEQFFGPGTRLTVL.

This clone was counted once. This chain joins TRBV15 and TRBJ2-5, with D perhaps TRBD2 (5 bases). With 3 bases removed from V and 5 bases from J, the gap between germline ends came to 10 bases. Germline CDR1 reads LNHNV; CDR2 reads YYDKDF (reference sequence). This CDR3 is built from 13 residues. CDR3 nucleotide sequence: TGTGCCACCAGCAGGGCTAGCCAGGAGACCCAGTACTTC. It is translated as CATSRASQETQYF.

The chain joins TRBV14 to TRBJ2-3; D possibly corresponds to TRBD1 (6 bases). CDR1 SGHDN and CDR2 FVKESK come from the germline V gene. Trimming removed 4 bases from V and 7 bases from J, with 21 bases in between. The CDR3 consists of 16 residues. CDR3 coding DNA: TGTGCCAGCAGCCCGAATTCTTTTATACAGGGAAATACGCAGTATTTT. This encodes CASSPNSFIQGNTQYF.

The rearrangement joins TRBV18 to TRBJ2-7, with TRBD2 as a possible D gene (5 bases). CDR1 KGHSH and CDR2 LQKENI come from the germline V gene. V was pared by 2 bases and J by 5 bases, with 10 bases between. CDR3 length equals 13 residues. CDR3: CASSPWEFNEQYF. As DNA, the CDR3 is TGTGCCAGCTCACCATGGGAGTTCAACGAGCAGTACTTC.

This chain links TRBV19 with TRBJ1-3; unclear D gene. This CDR3 is built from 16 residues. The V end was cut by 7 bases, the J end by 0 bases, with 16 bases between. The germline gives CDR1 LNHDA, CDR2 SQIVND (reference sequence). DNA of the CDR3: TGTGCCAGTACCGATCGGCGGGCCTACTCTGGAAACACCATATATTTT. Protein: CASTDRRAYSGNTIYF.

CDR3 nucleotides: TGTGCCAGCAGCTTACGGGGGCCTTACGAGCAGTACTTC. Amino acids: CASSLRGPYEQYF. The rearrangement uses TRBV5-4 and TRBJ2-7; possibly TRBD1 or TRBD2 for D (6 bases each). This CDR3 is 13 amino acids long. Trimming left V 2 bases short and J 4 bases short, with 10 bases between. The germline V gene encodes CDR1 SGHNT and CDR2 YYREEE (reference sequence). Drawing the rest from reference TRBV5-4 and TRBJ2-7, the complete variable domain is ETGVTQSPTHLIKTRGQQVTLRCSSQSGHNTVSWYQQALGQGPQFIFQYYREEENGRGNFPPRFSGLQFPNYSSELNVNALELDDSALYLCASSLRGPYEQYFGPGTRLTVT.

The gene calls are TRBV11-2 and TRBJ2-1; unclear D gene. V lost 1 base and J lost 9, with 7 bases in between. CDR3 size: 12 residues. Germline values: CDR1 SGHAT, CDR2 FQNNGV. CDR3 amino acids: CASSLGMGEQFF. CDR3 in DNA: TGTGCCAGCAGCTTAGGGATGGGTGAGCAGTTCTTC.

The rearrangement joins TRBV5-1 to TRBJ2-5, with D unresolved. This CDR3 contains 15 residues. V was pared by 2 bases and J by 5 bases, with 16 bases between. Germline V gives CDR1 SGHRS, CDR2 YFSETQ. CDR3 nucleotides: TGCGCCAGCAGCTTAGGCGGTACCCCTGCGGAGACCCAGTACTTC. As protein: CASSLGGTPAETQYF.

CDR3 nucleotide sequence: TGTGCCAGCAGCTTAGAGCAGGGACGGTTGTCGGATACGCAGTATTTT. As protein: CASSLEQGRLSDTQYF. The chain has TRBV7-3 and TRBJ2-3; D may match TRBD1 or TRBD2 (5 bases each). Germline values: CDR1 SGHTA, CDR2 FQGTGA. Trimming took off 2 bases at V and 6 bases at J, with 18 bases between the two ends. The CDR3 covers 16 residues.

The chain has TRBV28 and TRBJ2-7; D is possibly TRBD2 (5 bases). The CDR3 covers 14 residues. Between the trimmed V and J ends, which lost 5 bases and 0 bases, there was a span of 11 bases. The germline V gene encodes CDR1 MDHEN and CDR2 SYDVKM. The CDR3 reads CASSNLAISYEQYF. As DNA, the CDR3 is TGTGCCAGCAGTAACTTAGCGATCTCCTACGAGCAGTACTTC.

This clone has just a few counts. The chain carries TRBV2 and TRBJ2-4, with TRBD2 matching 8 bases. The CDR3 extends over 17 amino acids. Trimming removed 2 bases from V and 4 bases from J; junction bases left unmatched: 10. CDR1 SNHLY and CDR2 FYNNEI come from the germline V gene. The CDR3 protein is CASSERVAGHRKNIQYF. As DNA, the CDR3 is TGTGCCAGCAGTGAAAGAGTAGCGGGGCACCGAAAAAACATTCAGTACTTC.

The chain has TRBV29-1 and TRBJ2-5; 7 bases line up with TRBD2. The length of the CDR3 is 14 residues. Germline values: CDR1 SQVTM, CDR2 ANQGSEA. Losses at the gene ends were 5 bases for V and 5 bases for J; bases not matched to a gene: 11. Here the CDR3 reads CSVYETQGGETQYF. CDR3 nucleotides: TGCAGCGTTTACGAAACCCAGGGAGGGGAGACCCAGTACTTC.

V and J are TRBV7-8 and TRBJ1-2; 9 nucleotides align to TRBD1. The CDR3 runs 14 residues. CDR1 and CDR2 (germline): SGHVS, FQNEAQ. After removal of 1 base from V and 4 bases from J, the junction contained 1 base not matched to a gene. CDR3 coding DNA: TGTGCCAGCAGCTTAGGACAGGGGGGCTATGGCTACACCTTC. This sequence encodes CASSLGQGGYGYTF. The complete variable domain, with remaining parts taken from reference TRBV7-8 and TRBJ1-2, reads GAGVSQSPRYKVAKRGQDVALRCDPISGHVSLFWYQQALGQGPEFLTYFQNEAQLDKSGLPSDRFFAERPEGSVSTLKIQRTQQEDSAVYLCASSLGQGGYGYTFGSGTRLTVV.

This chain uses TRBV21-1 with TRBJ2-7; the table's D call TRBD2 went unverified against the DNA. TRBV21-1 is shown as a pseudogene. The CDR3 spans 18 residues. The CDR3 nucleotides read TGTGCCAGCAGAACCGGGACTAGCGGCACTCAGATCTCCTACGAGCAGTACTTC. This translates into CASRTGTSGTQISYEQYF.

The chain is built from TRBV28 and TRBJ2-7; 10 bases line up with TRBD2. The length of the CDR3 is 14 residues. The germline V gene encodes CDR1 MDHEN and CDR2 SYDVKM. The J segment lost 6 bases and the V segment lost 5 bases, leaving 7 bases of the junction unmatched. The CDR3 DNA reads TGTGCCAGCAGTACCCCCGGGACTAGCGTCGAGCAGTACTTC. It yields the protein CASSTPGTSVEQYF.

V usage is TRBV29-1 and J usage is TRBJ1-5, with D perhaps matching TRBD1 (6 bases). The V gene's germline CDR1 is SQVTM and CDR2 ANQGSEA. V shed 7 bases and J shed 5 bases, with 15 bases lying between them. The length of the CDR3 is 13 residues. For the CDR3, the DNA is TGCAGCGCCAAGGGGGAGATGGATCAGCCCCAGCATTTT. It translates to CSAKGEMDQPQHF. Using reference TRBV29-1 and TRBJ1-5 for the parts outside the CDR3, the full variable domain is SAVISQKPSRDICQRGTSLTIQCQVDSQVTMMFWYRQQPGQSLTLIATANQGSEATYESGFVIDKFPISRPNLTFSTLTVSNMSPEDSSIYLCSAKGEMDQPQHFGDGTRLSIL.

This chain links TRBV7-8 with TRBJ2-5; TRBD2 matches 7 bases. Germline CDR1 reads SGHVS; CDR2 reads FQNEAQ. Unmatched junction bases numbered 20, after V lost 2 bases and J lost 2 bases. The CDR3 runs to 20 residues. The CDR3 nucleotides read TGTGCCAGCAGCTTACGGGTCCTTAGAATTACAAGCGGGGATCAAGAGACCCAGTACTTC. The encoded protein is CASSLRVLRITSGDQETQYF.

The chain is built from TRBV29-1 and TRBJ2-3, with D unresolved. Trimming removed 6 bases at V and 3 bases at J, with 10 bases between. The CDR3 has 12 amino acids. CDR1 and CDR2 from the germline V gene are SQVTM and ANQGSEA. Here the CDR3 reads CSVLTNTDTQYF. The CDR3 coding sequence is TGCAGCGTCCTGACCAATACAGATACGCAGTATTTT.

As regards this clone: The sample holds other DNA sequences that translate to the same CDR3. This chain uses TRBV18 with TRBJ2-5; no clear D. CDR1 KGHSH and CDR2 LQKENI come from the germline V gene. This CDR3 has 14 residues. Deletions cut 0 bases from V and 2 bases from J, with 7 bases between. CDR3 nucleotides: TGTGCCAGCTCACCACCGTCCTCGCAAGAGACCCAGTACTTC. Encoded protein: CASSPPSSQETQYF.

The genes are TRBV7-9 and TRBJ2-1, with 8 bases that match TRBD2. CDR1 and CDR2 from the germline V gene are SEHNR and FQNEAQ (reference sequence). This CDR3 region has 16 residues. V was clipped by 6 bases and J by 0 bases; unmatched bases: 7. The CDR3 spells CASRPNSGTSYNEQFF. The DNA for the CDR3 is TGTGCCAGCAGACCGAATAGCGGGACCTCCTACAATGAGCAGTTCTTC. The variable domain in full, completed from reference TRBV7-9 and TRBJ2-1, reads DTGVSQNPRHKITKRGQNVTFRCDPISEHNRLYWYRQTLGQGPEFLTYFQNEAQLEKSRLLSDRFSAERPKGSFSTLEIQRTEQGDSAMYLCASRPNSGTSYNEQFFGPGTRLTVL.

The genes are TRBV6-5 and TRBJ1-2, with no clear D. The V end lost 6 bases, the J end lost 9 bases, and 14 bases lay between the germline ends. The germline gives CDR1 MNHEY, CDR2 SVGAGI. CDR3 length: 12 amino acids. CDR3 DNA: TGTGCCAGCAGCGGACCGCCGGCAAGCTACACCTTC. Encoded protein: CASSGPPASYTF.

About this clone itself: This sample also contains other DNA sequences that code for the same CDR3. The J gene is TRBJ2-3, the V gene TRBV7-3; a weak D match, TRBD2 (5 bases). V lost 5 bases, J lost 6 bases, and 12 bases lay in between. The germline V gene encodes CDR1 SGHTA and CDR2 FQGTGA. The CDR3 covers 13 residues. The CDR3 coding sequence is TGTGCCAGCAGCCCAGGTGGAGGCGATACGCAGTATTTT. Protein product: CASSPGGGDTQYF.